These 27 T cell receptor beta chains share one sample of origin, sequenced in a study of cytomegalovirus exposure and HLA in healthy donors. 13 Jbeta primers and 60 Vbeta primers were used for the PCR. Generated by immunoSEQ multiplex PCR, the TCRdb table keeps only in-frame clones and is missing some. The sample carries about 180,000 clones, about four fifths recorded once. The sequenced material came from PBMCs. These receptors all stem from a woman aged 18-35 years in good health and CMV-seropositive.

This sequence joins TRBV30 and TRBJ2-3; D perhaps matches TRBD2 (6 bases). V was pared by 5 bases and J by 2 bases, with 17 bases between. The germline V gene has CDR1 GTSNPN and CDR2 SVGIG (reference sequence). The CDR3 has 15 residues. The CDR3 here is CAWALGGPTTDTQYF. In DNA form, the CDR3 reads TGTGCCTGGGCCCTGGGAGGACCGACCACAGATACGCAGTATTTT.

V is TRBV5-1 and J is TRBJ2-7, with a weak D call TRBD2 (7 bases). Germline V gene data show CDR1 as SGHRS and CDR2 as YFSETQ. With 2 bases removed from V and 5 bases from J, the gap between germline ends came to 8 bases. This CDR3 comprises 12 residues. CDR3 nucleotide sequence: TGCGCCAGCAGCTTAGGGGGGGACGAGCAGTACTTC. It encodes CASSLGGDEQYF.

This clone appeared once. The chain combines TRBV5-4 with TRBJ2-7; 10 bases map to TRBD1. The CDR3 totals 13 residues. Per germline, CDR1 SGHNT and CDR2 YYREEE (reference sequence). V was pared by 4 bases and J by 6 bases, with 4 bases of the junction left unmatched. The CDR3 sequence: CASSRGTGAEQYF. The DNA for the CDR3 is TGTGCCAGCAGCAGGGGGACAGGGGCCGAGCAGTACTTC.

The chain recombines TRBV27 with TRBJ1-6, with 7 bases aligning to TRBD1. Germline V gene lookup returns CDR1 MNHEY and CDR2 SMNVEV (reference sequence). V lost 6 bases and J lost 10; bases outside the gene matches: 12. This CDR3 spans 15 amino acids. This chain's CDR3 is CASSGGDRVGSPLHF. The CDR3 DNA sequence: TGTGCCAGCAGCGGGGGTGACAGGGTTGGGTCACCCCTCCACTTT.

V usage is TRBV6-5 and J usage is TRBJ2-2; 10 nucleotides align to TRBD1. The CDR3 covers 15 residues. V lost 2 bases, J lost 6 bases, and 3 bases stayed unmatched. Germline CDR1 MNHEY, CDR2 SVGAGI. This CDR3 is CASSYSGQGAGELFF. The CDR3 DNA reads TGTGCCAGCAGTTACAGTGGACAGGGGGCCGGGGAGCTGTTTTTT.

The chain is built from TRBV7-9 and TRBJ2-5; the match to TRBD2 covers 7 bases. Germline values: CDR1 SEHNR, CDR2 FQNEAQ (reference sequence). V shed 5 bases and J 5 bases; nucleotides not matched to a gene: 20. CDR3 length: 18 residues. The CDR3 sequence: CASSGPPWASGPLETQYF. The CDR3 nucleotides are TGTGCCAGCAGCGGCCCCCCCTGGGCTAGCGGCCCGCTGGAGACCCAGTACTTC. The variable domain in full, with the rest retrieved from reference TRBV7-9 and TRBJ2-5, is DTGVSQNPRHKITKRGQNVTFRCDPISEHNRLYWYRQTLGQGPEFLTYFQNEAQLEKSRLLSDRFSAERPKGSFSTLEIQRTEQGDSAMYLCASSGPPWASGPLETQYFGPGTRLLVL.

This clone was picked up one time. The chain links TRBV11-1 to TRBJ2-3, with 9 bases identical to TRBD2. Trimming took 5 bases from V and 5 from J; bases not matched to a gene: 5. Germline assignment: CDR1 SGHAT and CDR2 FQDESV (reference sequence). CDR3 length equals 14 residues. CDR3 residues: CASSLLAGIDTQYF. For the CDR3, the DNA is TGTGCCAGCAGCCTGCTAGCGGGGATAGATACGCAGTATTTT.

This chain's CDR3 is CASSPLDRMNTEAFF. Written as DNA, the CDR3 is TGTGCCAGCAGTCCCCTGGACAGAATGAACACTGAAGCTTTCTTT. This chain uses TRBV28 with TRBJ1-1; D is possibly TRBD1 (6 bases). V lost 5 bases and J lost 0, with 13 bases in between. Germline loops: CDR1 MDHEN, CDR2 SYDVKM. This CDR3 is built from 15 residues. Based on the CDR3 plus reference TRBV28 and TRBJ1-1, the full variable domain is DVKVTQSSRYLVKRTGEKVFLECVQDMDHENMFWYRQDPGLGLRLIYFSYDVKMKEKGDIPEGYSVSREKKERFSLILESASTNQTSMYLCASSPLDRMNTEAFFGQGTRLTVV.

V is TRBV7-8 and J is TRBJ2-5, with 9 nucleotides matching TRBD2. Trimming cost V 6 bases and J 4 bases; bases outside gene matches: 3. The CDR3 consists of 13 residues. Germline V gene sequence: CDR1 SGHVS, CDR2 FQNEAQ. CDR3 bases: TGTGCCAGCAGGGGCGGGGGGGCAGAGACCCAGTACTTC. Protein: CASRGGGAETQYF.

This clone has just a few counts. CDR3 nucleotides: TGTGCCAGCAGTTTACGCCGGACAGGGGGGACACTTGGCTACACCTTC. This codes for CASSLRRTGGTLGYTF. The V and J genes are TRBV27 and TRBJ1-2; the match to TRBD1 covers 10 bases. Germline CDR1 MNHEY, CDR2 SMNVEV (reference sequence). There are 16 residues in the CDR3. Trimming at V came to 2 bases and at J to 7 bases, leaving 10 bases not matched to a gene.

V gene TRBV30 combines with J gene TRBJ2-7; 7 bases match TRBD1. The germline V gene has CDR1 GTSNPN and CDR2 SVGIG (reference sequence). This CDR3 is 14 amino acids long. Trimming removed 3 bases from V and 2 bases from J; junction bases left unmatched: 7. This CDR3 is CAWSDLQGTYEQYF. DNA of the CDR3: TGTGCCTGGAGCGACCTACAGGGGACCTACGAGCAGTACTTC. Supplemented by reference TRBV30 and TRBJ2-7, the full variable domain reads SQTIHQWPATLVQPVGSPLSLECTVEGTSNPNLYWYRQAAGRGLQLLFYSVGIGQISSEVPQNLSASRPQDRQFILSSKKLLLSDSGFYLCAWSDLQGTYEQYFGPGTRLTVT.

This clone is a singleton in its sample. The chain couples TRBV7-9 to TRBJ1-2; a possible D gene is TRBD1 (5 bases). This CDR3 comprises 15 residues. Per the germline V gene, CDR1 is SEHNR and CDR2 is FQNEAQ (reference sequence). V was shortened by 1 base and J by 6 bases, with 15 bases between the two germline ends. CDR3 in DNA: TGTGCCAGCAGCTTAGTGGGGCAGGGAAAAAATGGCTACACCTTC. Translation gives CASSLVGQGKNGYTF.

This clone was seen only a few times. The V call is TRBV2, the J call TRBJ2-7; D perhaps matches TRBD2 (7 bases). CDR1 SNHLY and CDR2 FYNNEI come from the germline V gene. Trimming took 7 bases from V and 2 from J, leaving 18 bases between them. This CDR3 spans 15 amino acids. The CDR3: CASTLGGGVAYEQYF. In DNA form, the CDR3 reads TGTGCCAGCACCTTAGGGGGAGGGGTGGCCTACGAGCAGTACTTC.

The CDR3 DNA follows: TGTGCCAGCAGCCCCCGCCCGAACAGGGACATCAGGACCGGGGAGCTGTTTTTT. The encoded protein is CASSPRPNRDIRTGELFF. This chain joins TRBV7-9 and TRBJ2-2, with a tentative D call TRBD1 (6 bases). Trimming took off 5 bases at V and 5 bases at J, with 24 bases between the two ends. The CDR3 totals 18 residues. Germline values: CDR1 SEHNR, CDR2 FQNEAQ (reference sequence).

The genes are TRBV5-1 and TRBJ2-6, with a weak D call TRBD1 (5 bases). The CDR3 totals 16 residues. CDR1 SGHRS and CDR2 YFSETQ come from the germline V gene. V was trimmed by 0 bases and J by 0 bases, leaving 7 bases between them. CDR3 residues: CASSLGQSSGANVLTF. The CDR3 DNA sequence: TGCGCCAGCAGCTTGGGACAGTCCTCTGGGGCCAACGTCCTGACTTTC.

The chain employs TRBV2 and TRBJ1-4; TRBD1 matches 9 bases. Per the germline V gene, CDR1 is SNHLY and CDR2 is FYNNEI. There are 16 residues in the CDR3. Trimming removed 6 bases from V and 8 bases from J; junction bases left unmatched: 13. In DNA form, the CDR3 reads TGTGCCAGCAGCCGGGACAGGGAGACTCTAGGGGAAAAACTGTTTTTT. This gives the protein CASSRDRETLGEKLFF.

Here the CDR3 reads CASIYSGIRTEAFF. The CDR3 DNA follows: TGTGCCAGCATATATTCGGGAATAAGGACTGAAGCTTTCTTT. The chain has TRBV6-1 and TRBJ1-1; D gene unclear. Trimming shortened V by 7 bases and J by 5 bases, and 17 bases separated the two germline ends. The germline CDR1 and CDR2 sequences are MNHNS and SASEGT. This CDR3 region has 14 residues.

The table lists this clone with a few counts. This rearrangement joins TRBV28 to TRBJ2-7; 7 nucleotides agree with TRBD2. J gave up 6 bases and V 6 bases, and 5 bases lay outside the gene matches. The CDR3 extends over 12 amino acids. Germline values: CDR1 MDHEN, CDR2 SYDVKM. Here the CDR3 reads CASRGGRGEQYF. The CDR3 DNA is TGTGCCAGCAGGGGCGGGAGAGGCGAGCAGTACTTC.

The rearrangement links TRBV9 to TRBJ2-7, with 12 bases matching TRBD2. With V trimmed by 4 bases and J by 5 bases, 7 bases remained unmatched. Germline V gene sequence: CDR1 SGDLS, CDR2 YYNGEE. The CDR3 runs to 15 residues. CDR3 in amino acids: CASSTRLAGVDEQYF. The CDR3 DNA reads as TGTGCCAGCAGCACTCGACTAGCGGGGGTAGACGAGCAGTACTTC.

The chain links TRBV7-3 to TRBJ2-3, with 10 nucleotides matching TRBD2. After removal of 8 bases from V and 1 base from J, the junction contained 9 bases not matched to a gene. Germline-derived CDR1 and CDR2 are SGHTA and FQGTGA. The CDR3 totals 16 residues. CDR3 nucleotide sequence: TGTGCCAGCGAAAAGCGGGGGGGCCTGGGCACAGATACGCAGTATTTT. Translation: CASEKRGGLGTDTQYF.

J is TRBJ1-4 and V is TRBV5-6, with TRBD1 matching over 8 bases. J was trimmed by 11 bases and V by 7 bases; bases with no gene match: 10. The CDR3 is made up of 13 amino acids. Germline V gene sequence: CDR1 SGHDT, CDR2 YYEEEE. The CDR3 protein is CASAWTGFGKLFF. As DNA, the CDR3 is TGTGCCAGCGCCTGGACAGGGTTTGGGAAACTGTTTTTT.

The V gene is TRBV29-1, the J gene TRBJ1-1, with unresolved D. Germline V gene lookup returns CDR1 SQVTM and CDR2 ANQGSEA. CDR3 length: 12 amino acids. Trimming stripped 4 bases from V and 5 bases from J, with 11 bases between. CDR3 coding DNA: TGCAGCGTTGTAAGGTCGGGGACTGAAGCTTTCTTT. As protein: CSVVRSGTEAFF.

The chain links TRBV7-2 to TRBJ2-7; possibly TRBD1 for D (6 bases). This CDR3 contains 14 residues. CDR1 SGHTA and CDR2 FQGNSA come from the germline V gene. Trimming took off 5 bases at V and 2 bases at J, with 13 bases between the two ends. The DNA for the CDR3 is TGTGCCAGCAGCCCCAGGGGTGGCCCCTACGAGCAGTACTTC. It codes for CASSPRGGPYEQYF.

The rearrangement uses TRBV9 and TRBJ2-3, with TRBD2 matching over 7 bases. J gave up 2 bases and V 3 bases, and 6 bases lay outside the gene matches. CDR1 is SGDLS, CDR2 YYNGEE, per germline. The CDR3 is made up of 15 amino acids. CDR3 bases: TGTGCCAGCAGCGCAAGCGGGACCACCACAGATACGCAGTATTTT. As protein: CASSASGTTTDTQYF.

This clone came up a few times. The V and J genes are TRBV6-5 and TRBJ1-2; a possible D gene is TRBD1 (6 bases). Germline CDR1 reads MNHEY; CDR2 reads SVGAGI. V was cut by 4 bases and J by 8 bases, with 14 bases left in between. This CDR3 comprises 13 residues. The CDR3 sequence: CASSLETGTGYTF. Written as DNA, the CDR3 is TGTGCCAGCAGTTTGGAAACAGGGACGGGCTACACCTTC.

The chain links TRBV2 to TRBJ1-5; weak D call: TRBD1 (5 bases). Germline CDR1 is SNHLY and CDR2 is FYNNEI. The CDR3 consists of 13 residues. The germline V and J ends were trimmed by 6 bases and 7 bases, with 13 bases remaining between them. The CDR3 DNA reads TGTGCCAGCAGACAGGAACCGTCGCAGCCCCAGCATTTT. The encoded protein is CASRQEPSQPQHF.

J is TRBJ1-2 and V is TRBV25-1, with 9 nucleotides matching TRBD1. The V gene's germline CDR1 is MGHDK and CDR2 SYGVNS. This CDR3 region has 14 residues. The ends lost 6 bases at V and 3 bases at J; junction bases unmatched: 5. The CDR3 reads CASSRQGVHYGYTF. The CDR3, as DNA: TGTGCCAGCAGCCGACAGGGGGTGCACTATGGCTACACCTTC.